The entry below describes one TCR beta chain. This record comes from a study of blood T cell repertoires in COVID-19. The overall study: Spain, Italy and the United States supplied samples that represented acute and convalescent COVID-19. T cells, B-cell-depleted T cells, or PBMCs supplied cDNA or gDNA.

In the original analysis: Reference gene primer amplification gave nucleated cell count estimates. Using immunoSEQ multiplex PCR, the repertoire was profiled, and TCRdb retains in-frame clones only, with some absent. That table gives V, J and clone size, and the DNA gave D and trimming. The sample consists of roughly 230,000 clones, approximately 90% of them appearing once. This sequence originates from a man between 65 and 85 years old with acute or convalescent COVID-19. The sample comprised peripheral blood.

In DNA form, the CDR3 reads TGTGCCAGCAGCCCGGGACAGGGGTTACAGCAGTACTTC. It translates to CASSPGQGLQQYF. V is TRBV5-4 and J is TRBJ2-7; 10 bases line up with TRBD1. Unmatched junction bases numbered 6, after V lost 4 bases and J lost 8 bases. The CDR3 is 13 amino acids. The germline gives CDR1 SGHNT, CDR2 YYREEE (reference sequence). Looking up the rest from reference TRBV5-4 and TRBJ2-7 gives the full variable domain: ETGVTQSPTHLIKTRGQQVTLRCSSQSGHNTVSWYQQALGQGPQFIFQYYREEENGRGNFPPRFSGLQFPNYSSELNVNALELDDSALYLCASSPGQGLQQYFGPGTRLTVT.